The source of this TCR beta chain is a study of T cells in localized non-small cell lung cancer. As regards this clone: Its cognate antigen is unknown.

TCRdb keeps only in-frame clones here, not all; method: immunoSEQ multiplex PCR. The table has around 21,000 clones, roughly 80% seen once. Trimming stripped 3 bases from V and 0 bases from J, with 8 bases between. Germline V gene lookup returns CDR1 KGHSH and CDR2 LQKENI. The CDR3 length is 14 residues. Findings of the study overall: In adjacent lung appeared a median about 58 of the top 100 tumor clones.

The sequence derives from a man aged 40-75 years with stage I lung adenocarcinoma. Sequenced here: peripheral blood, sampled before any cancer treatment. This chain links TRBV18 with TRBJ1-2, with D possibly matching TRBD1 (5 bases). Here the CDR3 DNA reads TGTGCCAGCTCACCGGAGGGGTCTAACTATGGCTACACCTTC. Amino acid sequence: CASSPEGSNYGYTF.